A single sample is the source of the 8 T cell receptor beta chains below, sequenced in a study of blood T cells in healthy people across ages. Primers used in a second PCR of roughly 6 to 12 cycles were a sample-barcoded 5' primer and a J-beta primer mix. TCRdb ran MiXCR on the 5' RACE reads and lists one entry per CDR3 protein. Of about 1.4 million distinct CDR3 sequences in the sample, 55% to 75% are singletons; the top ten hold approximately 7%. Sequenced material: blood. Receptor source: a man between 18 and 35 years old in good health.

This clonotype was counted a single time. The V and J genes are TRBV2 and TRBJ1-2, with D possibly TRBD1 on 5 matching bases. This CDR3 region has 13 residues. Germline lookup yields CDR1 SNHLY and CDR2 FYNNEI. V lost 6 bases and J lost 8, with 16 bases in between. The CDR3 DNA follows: TGTGCCAGCAGCGCGGGGGATCTGGGCGGCTACACCTTC. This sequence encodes CASSAGDLGGYTF. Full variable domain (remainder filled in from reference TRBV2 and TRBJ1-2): EPEVTQTPSHQVTQMGQEVILRCVPISNHLYFYWYRQILGQKVEFLVSFYNNEISEKSEIFDDQFSVERPDGSNFTLKIRSTKLEDSAMYFCASSAGDLGGYTFGSGTRLTVV.

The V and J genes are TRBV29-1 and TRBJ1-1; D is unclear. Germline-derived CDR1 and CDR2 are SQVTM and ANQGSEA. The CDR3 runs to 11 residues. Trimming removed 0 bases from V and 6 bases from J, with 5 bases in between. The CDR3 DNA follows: TGCAGCGTTGAAGATCTTCCTGAAGCTTTCTTT. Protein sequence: CSVEDLPEAFF.

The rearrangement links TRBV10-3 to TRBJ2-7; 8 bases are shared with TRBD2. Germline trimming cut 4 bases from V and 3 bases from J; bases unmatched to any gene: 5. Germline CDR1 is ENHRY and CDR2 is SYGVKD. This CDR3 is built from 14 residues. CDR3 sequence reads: CAISGLASSYEQYF. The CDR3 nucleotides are TGTGCCATCAGTGGACTAGCGTCTAGCTACGAGCAGTACTTC.

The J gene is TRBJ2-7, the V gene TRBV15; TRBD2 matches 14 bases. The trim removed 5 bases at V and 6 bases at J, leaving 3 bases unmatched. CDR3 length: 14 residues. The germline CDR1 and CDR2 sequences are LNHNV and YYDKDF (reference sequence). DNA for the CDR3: TGTGCCACCAGCGAGACTAGCGGGAGGGGCGAGCAGTACTTC. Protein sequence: CATSETSGRGEQYF.

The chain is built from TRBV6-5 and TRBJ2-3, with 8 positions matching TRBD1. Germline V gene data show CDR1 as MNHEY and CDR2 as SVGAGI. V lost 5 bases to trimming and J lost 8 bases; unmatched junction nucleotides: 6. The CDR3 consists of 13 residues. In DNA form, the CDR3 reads TGTGCCAGCAGTAACCAGGGGGCGGGTACGCAGTATTTT. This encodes CASSNQGAGTQYF.

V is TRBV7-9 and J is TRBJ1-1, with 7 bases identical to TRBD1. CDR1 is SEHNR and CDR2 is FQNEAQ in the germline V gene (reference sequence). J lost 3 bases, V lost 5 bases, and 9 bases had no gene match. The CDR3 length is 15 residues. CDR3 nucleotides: TGTGCCAGCAGCCGTAACAGGGGTGGGGACACTGAAGCTTTCTTT. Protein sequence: CASSRNRGGDTEAFF.

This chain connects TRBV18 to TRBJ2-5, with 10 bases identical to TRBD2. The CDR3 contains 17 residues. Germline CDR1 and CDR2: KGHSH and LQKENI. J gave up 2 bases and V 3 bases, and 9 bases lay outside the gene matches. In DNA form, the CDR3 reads TGTGCCAGCTCACCTTTGCCTAGCGGGGGCCCTCAAGAGACCCAGTACTTC. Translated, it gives CASSPLPSGGPQETQYF.

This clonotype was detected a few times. CDR3: CSAREARNYGYTF. The CDR3 DNA sequence: TGCAGTGCTAGAGAAGCCCGTAACTATGGCTACACCTTC. The chain is built from TRBV20-1 and TRBJ1-2, with unresolved D. This CDR3 contains 13 residues. The V gene lost 0 bases and the J gene lost 1 base, with 6 bases spanning the gap. Germline V lookup: CDR1 DFQATT, CDR2 SNEGSKA (reference sequence).